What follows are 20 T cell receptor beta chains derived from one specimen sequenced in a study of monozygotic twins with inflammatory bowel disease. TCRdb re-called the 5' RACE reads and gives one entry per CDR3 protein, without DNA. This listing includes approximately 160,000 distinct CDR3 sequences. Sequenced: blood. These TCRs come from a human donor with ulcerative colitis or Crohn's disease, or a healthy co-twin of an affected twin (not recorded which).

CDR3 in amino acids: CASSPGGGTQYF. The chain joins TRBV19 to TRBJ2-3; the D gene TCRdb calls, TRBD1, cannot be checked with no DNA. CDR1 and CDR2 from the germline V gene are LNHDA and SQIVND (reference sequence). The CDR3 runs to 12 residues.

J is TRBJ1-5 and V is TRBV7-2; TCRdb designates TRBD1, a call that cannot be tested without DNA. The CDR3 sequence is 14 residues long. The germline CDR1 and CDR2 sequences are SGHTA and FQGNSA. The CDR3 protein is CASSPDRAYQPQHF.

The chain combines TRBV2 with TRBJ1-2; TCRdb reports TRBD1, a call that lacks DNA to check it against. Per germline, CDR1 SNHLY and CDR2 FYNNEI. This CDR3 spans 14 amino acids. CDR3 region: CASSGDRAVDGYTF. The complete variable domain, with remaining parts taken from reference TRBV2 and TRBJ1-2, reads EPEVTQTPSHQVTQMGQEVILRCVPISNHLYFYWYRQILGQKVEFLVSFYNNEISEKSEIFDDQFSVERPDGSNFTLKIRSTKLEDSAMYFCASSGDRAVDGYTFGSGTRLTVV.

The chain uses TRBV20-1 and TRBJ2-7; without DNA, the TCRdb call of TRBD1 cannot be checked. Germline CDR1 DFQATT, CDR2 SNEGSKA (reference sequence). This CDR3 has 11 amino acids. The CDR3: CSASPPYEQYF.

The CDR3 spells CASSPFFGGATGELFF. This chain uses TRBV5-1 with TRBJ2-2; lacking DNA, the TRBD1 call made by TCRdb goes unchecked. The CDR3 has 16 residues. CDR1 SGHRS and CDR2 YFSETQ come from the germline V gene.

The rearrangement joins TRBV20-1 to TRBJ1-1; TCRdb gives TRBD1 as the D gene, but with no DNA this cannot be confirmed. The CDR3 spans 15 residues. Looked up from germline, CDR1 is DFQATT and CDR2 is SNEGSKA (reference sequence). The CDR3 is CSASKFAGWNTEAFF.

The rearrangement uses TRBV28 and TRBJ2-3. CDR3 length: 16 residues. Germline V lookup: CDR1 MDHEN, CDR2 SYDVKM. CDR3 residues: CASSLWTSSSTDTQYF.

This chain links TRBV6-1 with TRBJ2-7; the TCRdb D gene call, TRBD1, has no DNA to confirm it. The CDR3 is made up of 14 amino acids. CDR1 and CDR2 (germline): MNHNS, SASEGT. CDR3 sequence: CASSGGQGLREQYF.

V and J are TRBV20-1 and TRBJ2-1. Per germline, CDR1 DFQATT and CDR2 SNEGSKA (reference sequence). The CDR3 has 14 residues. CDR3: CSARDFNGENEQFF.

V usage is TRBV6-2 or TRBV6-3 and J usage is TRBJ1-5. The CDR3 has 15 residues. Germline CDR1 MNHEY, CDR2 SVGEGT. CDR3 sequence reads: CASSPRQARNQPQHF.

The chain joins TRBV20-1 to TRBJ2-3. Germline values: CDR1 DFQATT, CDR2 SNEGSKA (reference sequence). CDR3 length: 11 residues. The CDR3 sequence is CSARDLSTQYF.

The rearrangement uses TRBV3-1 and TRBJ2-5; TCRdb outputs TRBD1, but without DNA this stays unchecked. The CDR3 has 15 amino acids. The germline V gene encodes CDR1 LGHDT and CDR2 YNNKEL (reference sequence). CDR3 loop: CASSQTGGTHSAQYF.

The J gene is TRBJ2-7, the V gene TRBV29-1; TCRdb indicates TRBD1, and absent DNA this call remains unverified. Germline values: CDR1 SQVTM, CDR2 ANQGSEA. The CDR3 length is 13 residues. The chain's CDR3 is CSVEKDRPYEQYF.

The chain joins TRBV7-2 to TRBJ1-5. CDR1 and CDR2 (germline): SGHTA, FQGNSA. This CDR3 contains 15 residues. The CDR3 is CASSLDRFSNQPQHF.

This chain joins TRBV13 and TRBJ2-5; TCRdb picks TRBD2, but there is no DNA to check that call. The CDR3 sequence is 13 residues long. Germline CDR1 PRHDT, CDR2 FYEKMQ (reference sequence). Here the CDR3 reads CASSLGDLETQYF.

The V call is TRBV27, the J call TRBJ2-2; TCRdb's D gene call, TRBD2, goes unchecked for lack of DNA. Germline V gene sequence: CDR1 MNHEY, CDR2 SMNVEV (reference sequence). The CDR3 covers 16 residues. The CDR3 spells CASSLRASGVGGELFF.

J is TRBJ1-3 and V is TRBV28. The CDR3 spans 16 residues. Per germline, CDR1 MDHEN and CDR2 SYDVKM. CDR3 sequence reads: CASSSSTRRSGNTIYF. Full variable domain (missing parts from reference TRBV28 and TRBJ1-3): DVKVTQSSRYLVKRTGEKVFLECVQDMDHENMFWYRQDPGLGLRLIYFSYDVKMKEKGDIPEGYSVSREKKERFSLILESASTNQTSMYLCASSSSTRRSGNTIYFGEGSWLTVV.

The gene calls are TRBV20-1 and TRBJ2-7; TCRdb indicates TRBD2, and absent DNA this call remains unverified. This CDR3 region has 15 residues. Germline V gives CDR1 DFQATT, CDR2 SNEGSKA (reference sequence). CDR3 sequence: CSASPRTSGPYEQYF.

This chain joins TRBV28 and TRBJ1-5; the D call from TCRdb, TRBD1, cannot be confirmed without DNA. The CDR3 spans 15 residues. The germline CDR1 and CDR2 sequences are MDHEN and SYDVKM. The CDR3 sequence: CASRGGQGATQPQHF.

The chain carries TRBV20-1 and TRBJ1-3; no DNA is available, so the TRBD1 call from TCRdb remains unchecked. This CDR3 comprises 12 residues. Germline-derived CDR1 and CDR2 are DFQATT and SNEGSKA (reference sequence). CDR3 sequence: CSAPGGGNTIYF.